This is a list of T cell receptor beta chains from one sample in a study of T cell responses to AZD1222 COVID-19 vaccine. Assay used: immunoSEQ multiplex PCR; TCRdb lists only in-frame clones, some missing. The sample has more than 100,000 clones, around 90% seen once; the top ten hold about 1.2%. The sequences come from peripheral blood, collected on day 0 of AZD1222 vaccination. Receptor source: an adult in good health. CDR3s include the opening cysteine and the closing phenylalanine or tryptophan. A D gene is named only where the DNA matches it firmly. Size is stated for part of the rows, as once, few or many counts, or as a class when the clone is expanded.

CDR3	DNA	size	J	D	V
CAWTKIRSANTEAFF	TGTGCCTGGACCAAGATACGCTCTGCAAACACTGAAGCTTTCTTT	-	TRBJ1-1	-	TRBV30
CASSLYSGHSLGSYNEQFF	TGTGCCAGCAGTTTATACTCGGGACATTCCCTAGGGTCCTACAATGAGCAGTTCTTC	-	TRBJ2-1	-	TRBV28
CASSRPSSGNTIYF	TGTGCCAGCAGCCGGCCGAGCTCTGGAAACACCATATATTTT	-	TRBJ1-3	-	TRBV5-5
CASSEQGGQGNTIYF	TGTGCCAGCAGTGAACAGGGGGGGCAGGGGAACACCATATATTTT	-	TRBJ1-3	TRBD1	TRBV2
CASSLGVAGVGDTQYF	TGTGCCAGCAGCTTGGGGGTAGCGGGGGTAGGTGATACGCAGTATTTT	-	TRBJ2-3	TRBD2	TRBV5-6
CASSPRDIREKLFF	TGCGCCAGCAGCCCCCGGGACATAAGGGAAAAACTGTTTTTT	-	TRBJ1-4	-	TRBV5-1
CASSPGGVYNEQFF	TGTGCCAGCAGTCCTGGGGGGGTCTACAATGAGCAGTTCTTC	-	TRBJ2-1	TRBD2	TRBV7-2
CASSAISGGASDEQFF	TGCGCCAGCAGCGCAATTAGCGGGGGGGCCTCCGATGAGCAGTTCTTC	-	TRBJ2-1	TRBD2	TRBV5-1
CASSQRGRGETQYF	TGCGCCAGCAGCCAAAGGGGGCGCGGAGAGACCCAGTACTTC	-	TRBJ2-5	TRBD1	TRBV4-1
CATSHSRQPEETQYF	TGTGCCACCAGTCACAGCCGTCAGCCTGAAGAGACCCAGTACTTC	-	TRBJ2-5	-	TRBV15
CASSLMTGWALYGYTF	TGTGCCAGCAGCTTAATGACAGGCTGGGCCCTATATGGCTACACCTTC	once	TRBJ1-2	-	TRBV7-2
CASSLRDGYTF	TGTGCCAGCAGCTTGAGGGATGGCTACACCTTC	-	TRBJ1-2	-	TRBV5-4
CASSLGSVNNEQFF	TGTGCCAGCAGCTTGGGTTCAGTCAATAATGAGCAGTTCTTC	-	TRBJ2-1	-	TRBV5-6
CASSQRNRGRGNQPQHF	TGCGCCAGCAGTCAAAGGAACAGGGGCAGGGGCAATCAGCCCCAGCATTTT	-	TRBJ1-5	TRBD1	TRBV23-1
CASSSNWGDNEQFF	TGTGCCAGCAGCTCAAACTGGGGGGACAATGAGCAGTTCTTC	-	TRBJ2-1	-	TRBV7-6
CASSSGAYNQPQHF	TGTGCCAGTAGTTCAGGGGCCTACAATCAGCCCCAGCATTTT	few	TRBJ1-5	-	TRBV19
CASTTGAGNEQFF	TGTGCCAGCACGACGGGGGCGGGCAATGAGCAGTTCTTC	-	TRBJ2-1	-	TRBV6-5
CASSIGQGPDTQYF	TGCGCCAGCAGCATAGGACAGGGCCCAGATACGCAGTATTTT	-	TRBJ2-3	TRBD1	TRBV5-1
CASSLAGATEAFF	TGTGCCAGCAGCTTAGCAGGCGCCACTGAAGCTTTCTTT	-	TRBJ1-1	-	TRBV5-6
CASSSGTGASYEQYF	TGTGCCAGTAGCTCGGGGACAGGGGCCTCCTACGAGCAGTACTTC	-	TRBJ2-7	TRBD1	TRBV19
CASTPSSGQPQHF	TGTGCCAGCACCCCTTCGTCTGGTCAGCCCCAGCATTTT	-	TRBJ1-5	-	TRBV7-9
CASGDTQYF	TGTGCCTCGGGAGATACGCAGTATTTT	-	TRBJ2-3	-	TRBV6-6
CASRARGDEKLFF	TGCGCCAGCAGGGCGAGGGGGGATGAAAAACTGTTTTTT	once	TRBJ1-4	-	TRBV4-1
CASSLSAGGLRYEQYF	TGCGCCAGCAGCTTGTCCGCAGGGGGTTTGAGGTACGAGCAGTACTTC	-	TRBJ2-7	TRBD1	TRBV5-1
CASSPPLAGDLEDTQYF	TGTGCCAGCTCACCACCTCTAGCGGGGGATCTCGAAGATACGCAGTATTTT	-	TRBJ2-3	TRBD2	TRBV18
CAISEGGLNQPQHF	TGTGCCATCAGTGAGGGGGGACTTAATCAGCCCCAGCATTTT	-	TRBJ1-5	-	TRBV10-3
CASSLSESEKLFF	TGTGCCAGCAGCCTTAGTGAGAGTGAAAAACTGTTTTTT	-	TRBJ1-4	-	TRBV7-9
CASSFRASGDYQETQYF	TGTGCCAGCAGCTTCAGGGCTAGCGGGGACTACCAAGAGACCCAGTACTTC	-	TRBJ2-5	TRBD2	TRBV7-8
CASSSPGHRRGSYTF	TGTGCCAGCAGCTCCCCCGGACACCGGCGGGGTAGCTACACCTTC	-	TRBJ1-2	-	TRBV11-2
CSVEGNEQYF	TGCAGCGTAGAGGGCAACGAGCAGTACTTC	-	TRBJ2-7	-	TRBV29-1
CASTKGGRQATKNQF	TGTGCCAGCACAAAAGGAGGGAGACAGGCCACCAAAAATCAGTTC	-	TRBJ1-2	-	TRBV21-1
CASSLGTVLLANTGELFF	TGTGCCAGCAGCTTGGGGACTGTTCTTCTTGCGAACACCGGGGAGCTGTTTTTT	-	TRBJ2-2	-	TRBV11-2
CASSRGVRPNEKLFF	TGTGCCAGTAGCCGCGGCGTCCGGCCGAATGAAAAACTGTTTTTT	few	TRBJ1-4	-	TRBV19
CASSEGTGFRNEQFF	TGTGCCAGCAGTGAAGGGACAGGGTTTAGGAATGAGCAGTTCTTC	-	TRBJ2-1	TRBD1	TRBV25-1
CASASTGLTLGSYGYTF	TGTGCCAGCGCCTCGACAGGCCTAACTTTGGGATCCTATGGCTACACCTTC	-	TRBJ1-2	-	TRBV7-9
CASSPAGGWAGELFF	TGTGCCAGCAGCCCTGCGGGGGGTTGGGCCGGGGAGCTGTTTTTT	once	TRBJ2-2	TRBD2	TRBV7-2
CASSVGVGNTIYF	TGTGCCAGCAGCGTAGGGGTTGGAAACACCATATATTTT	-	TRBJ1-3	-	TRBV9
CATRPPGELFF	TGTGCCACCCGTCCCCCCGGGGAGCTGTTTTTT	-	TRBJ2-2	-	TRBV6-5
CASSLEGYGYTF	TGTGCCAGCAGCTTAGAGGGGTATGGCTACACCTTC	-	TRBJ1-2	-	TRBV11-2
CASSLEVAYGYTF	TGTGCCAGCAGCTTAGAGGTCGCCTATGGCTACACCTTC	-	TRBJ1-2	-	TRBV7-2
CATSYGDRAMNTEAFF	TGTGCCACTAGCTACGGGGACAGGGCCATGAACACTGAAGCTTTCTTT	-	TRBJ1-1	TRBD1	TRBV15
CASSRQGYASYTF	TGTGCCAGCAGTAGACAGGGGTACGCCAGCTACACCTTC	-	TRBJ1-2	TRBD1	TRBV6-5
CASRDRLHF	TGTGCCAGCAGAGACAGACTCCACTTT	-	TRBJ1-6	-	TRBV3-1/TRBV3-2
CASSGSSGGRGDEQYF	TGTGCCAGCAGCGGTTCTAGCGGGGGCCGTGGGGACGAGCAGTACTTC	once	TRBJ2-7	TRBD2	TRBV4-2
CASSLDSRIPNQPQHF	TGTGCCAGCAGCTTAGATTCCAGAATACCCAATCAGCCCCAGCATTTT	-	TRBJ1-5	-	TRBV7-8
CASSYYQGIEAFF	TGTGCCAGCAGTTACTACCAGGGGATTGAAGCTTTCTTT	-	TRBJ1-1	-	TRBV6-5
CASSSQGARETQYF	TGCGCCAGCAGCTCACAGGGCGCGAGAGAGACCCAGTACTTC	-	TRBJ2-5	-	TRBV5-1
CASSLAGGARNYEQYF	TGCGCCAGCAGCTTGGCCGGGGGGGCCCGTAACTACGAGCAGTACTTC	-	TRBJ2-7	TRBD2	TRBV5-1
CASSLDSSMKAFF	TGTGCCAGCAGCTTGGATTCCTCGATGAAAGCTTTCTTT	-	TRBJ1-1	-	TRBV5-4
CASSQLGQGLETQYF	TGTGCCAGCAGCCAATTGGGACAGGGGTTAGAGACCCAGTACTTC	-	TRBJ2-5	TRBD1	TRBV3-1/TRBV3-2
CASSPWDRYYGYTF	TGTGCCAGCAGCCCGTGGGACAGGTACTATGGCTACACCTTC	once	TRBJ1-2	TRBD1	TRBV9
CASSPLDRLNYGYTF	TGTGCCAGTTCTCCTCTGGACCGTCTTAACTATGGCTACACCTTC	-	TRBJ1-2	-	TRBV19
CASSIGQTGGELFF	TGTGCCAGTAGTATAGGCCAGACGGGCGGGGAGCTGTTTTTT	-	TRBJ2-2	-	TRBV19
CASSVQAGMGGDTQYF	TGTGCCAGCAGTGTCCAAGCGGGAATGGGCGGAGATACGCAGTATTTT	-	TRBJ2-3	TRBD2	TRBV6-4
CASSTRDRGKNTEAFF	TGTGCCAGTAGTACCCGGGACAGGGGCAAGAACACTGAAGCTTTCTTT	-	TRBJ1-1	TRBD1	TRBV19
CASSQEVLAGVTDTQYF	TGTGCCAGCAGCCAAGAGGTGCTAGCGGGGGTCACAGATACGCAGTATTTT	-	TRBJ2-3	TRBD2	TRBV4-2
CASTKTYEQYF	TGTGCCAGCACCAAGACCTACGAGCAGTACTTC	-	TRBJ2-7	-	TRBV7-9
CASSLDPGGRGTDTQYF	TGTGCCAGCAGCTTGGATCCGGGGGGGCGGGGCACAGATACGCAGTATTTT	-	TRBJ2-3	TRBD2	TRBV5-4
CASSSDPLPADGYTF	TGTGCCAGCAGCTCGGACCCACTCCCCGCGGATGGCTACACCTTC	-	TRBJ1-2	-	TRBV7-2
CASSSVERVDNEQFF	TGTGCCAGCAGCTCGGTGGAGAGAGTCGACAATGAGCAGTTCTTC	-	TRBJ2-1	-	TRBV11-2